Below are 28 T cell receptor beta chains sequenced from a single sample in a study of blood T cell repertoires in COVID-19. Clones were sequenced by immunoSEQ multiplex PCR, and TCRdb holds only the in-frame ones, with some missing. The table has approximately 230,000 clones, around 88% seen once; the top ten hold roughly 5%. The material sequenced was peripheral blood. These receptors were collected from an older man with acute or convalescent COVID-19.

The V gene is TRBV6-5, the J gene TRBJ2-5; 7 bases line up with TRBD2. The V gene end was trimmed by 7 bases and the J gene end by 4 bases; junction bases not matched to a gene: 6. The CDR3 consists of 13 residues. Germline V lookup: CDR1 MNHEY, CDR2 SVGAGI. CDR3 loop: CASTVAGSETQYF. CDR3 sequence (DNA): TGTGCCAGCACCGTAGCGGGTTCAGAGACCCAGTACTTC.

This clone was seen a handful of times. The rearrangement uses TRBV6-1 and TRBJ2-2; TRBD2 matches 10 bases. This CDR3 is built from 18 residues. Germline CDR1 reads MNHNS; CDR2 reads SASEGT. V was clipped by 3 bases and J by 6 bases; unmatched bases: 13. The CDR3 reads CASSDNYASGRRAGELFF. The CDR3 DNA reads TGTGCCAGCAGTGACAACTATGCTAGCGGGAGAAGGGCCGGGGAGCTGTTTTTT.

The chain combines TRBV7-7 with TRBJ2-5; 13 nucleotides match TRBD2. Unmatched junction bases numbered 7, after V lost 5 bases and J lost 4 bases. Germline V gene lookup returns CDR1 SSHAT and CDR2 FNYEAQ (reference sequence). CDR3 length: 16 amino acids. The CDR3 here is CASSPGLAGVGETQYF. The CDR3 DNA follows: TGTGCCAGCAGCCCCGGACTAGCGGGAGTGGGAGAGACCCAGTACTTC.

This chain uses TRBV4-1 with TRBJ2-3, with TRBD2 identical over 11 bases. There are 16 residues in the CDR3. The V segment lost 4 bases and the J segment 5 bases; nucleotides outside the gene matches: 8. Germline V gene data show CDR1 as MGHRA and CDR2 as YSYEKL. In nucleotides, the CDR3 is TGCGCCAGCAGCCTAGGTAGCGGGAGGGCCAGAGATACGCAGTATTTT. It yields the protein CASSLGSGRARDTQYF.

This rearrangement joins TRBV6-1 to TRBJ1-6, with TRBD1 as a possible D gene (6 bases). The V gene lost 3 bases and the J gene lost 4 bases, with 13 bases spanning the gap. Germline CDR1 and CDR2: MNHNS and SASEGT. This CDR3 has 16 residues. CDR3 nucleotides: TGTGCCAGCAGTGATGGTTGGGGGCGTTATAATTCACCCCTCCACTTT. Amino acids: CASSDGWGRYNSPLHF.

The chain recombines TRBV6-1 with TRBJ2-3, with no clear D. The V end was cut by 1 base, the J end by 0 bases, with 5 bases between. Per the germline V gene, CDR1 is MNHNS and CDR2 is SASEGT. The CDR3 spans 14 residues. CDR3 loop: CASSEVSSTDTQYF. The CDR3, as DNA: TGTGCCAGCAGTGAAGTTAGCAGCACAGATACGCAGTATTTT.

CDR3 in amino acids: CASSQEVLVREQYF. Written as DNA, the CDR3 is TGTGCCAGCTCGCAGGAGGTACTGGTGCGCGAGCAGTACTTC. V usage is TRBV18 and J usage is TRBJ2-7; D possibly corresponds to TRBD2 (5 bases). V lost 6 bases, J lost 6 bases, and 18 bases lay in between. From germline, CDR1 is KGHSH and CDR2 LQKENI. The CDR3 sequence is 14 residues long.

The chain combines TRBV7-6 with TRBJ2-5; 12 bases are shared with TRBD1. The J segment lost 5 bases and the V segment lost 1 base, leaving 11 bases of the junction unmatched. CDR3 length equals 18 residues. CDR1 is SGHVS, CDR2 FNYEAQ, per germline. The CDR3 here is CASSLDGRDRGRRETQYF. The CDR3 bases are TGTGCCAGCAGCTTAGACGGCCGGGACAGGGGGCGCCGGGAGACCCAGTACTTC.

The genes are TRBV28 and TRBJ2-5; D is perhaps TRBD1 (6 bases). CDR1 and CDR2 from the germline V gene are MDHEN and SYDVKM. V lost 5 bases and J lost 5, with 18 bases in between. The CDR3 is made up of 15 amino acids. The CDR3 sequence is CASSPTPGAGETQYF. In nucleotides, the CDR3 is TGTGCCAGCAGTCCTACTCCAGGGGCTGGCGAGACCCAGTACTTC.

This chain uses TRBV24-1 with TRBJ2-1, with 9 bases aligning to TRBD2. Looked up from germline, CDR1 is KGHDR and CDR2 is SFDVKD. This CDR3 region has 15 residues. V shed 3 bases and J 7 bases; nucleotides not matched to a gene: 6. The DNA of the CDR3 is TGTGCCACCAGTGATCGGGGACTAGCTATAAATGAGCAGTTCTTC. Residues: CATSDRGLAINEQFF.

DNA for the CDR3: TGTGCCAGCAGCCCTCGGACAGGGGGAAATGAGCAGTTCTTC. Translated: CASSPRTGGNEQFF. The chain is built from TRBV7-9 and TRBJ2-1; TRBD1 aligns across 10 bases. CDR1 is SEHNR, CDR2 FQNEAQ, per germline (reference sequence). V lost 5 bases and J lost 7; bases outside the gene matches: 5. The CDR3 is made up of 14 amino acids.

The chain joins TRBV5-6 to TRBJ2-1, with 10 bases that match TRBD1. Germline V gene lookup returns CDR1 SGHDT and CDR2 YYEEEE. CDR3 length: 15 residues. The junction had 6 bases not matched to a gene; V was cut back by 4 bases and J by 5 bases. The CDR3 coding sequence is TGTGCCAGCAGCGCCCCGGGACAGGGGAACAATGAGCAGTTCTTC. It translates to CASSAPGQGNNEQFF.

The gene calls are TRBV11-2 and TRBJ2-7; 7 nucleotides align to TRBD1. Germline loops: CDR1 SGHAT, CDR2 FQNNGV. V lost 4 bases, J lost 3 bases, and 6 bases stayed unmatched. The CDR3 spans 14 residues. The CDR3 DNA reads TGTGCCAGCAGCTCTGACAGGGCCAACTACGAGCAGTACTTC. It translates to CASSSDRANYEQYF.

A single count supports this clone. The CDR3 sequence is CAISDRGGQGRNTIYF. The CDR3 DNA is TGTGCCATCAGTGACCGGGGGGGACAGGGGAGAAACACCATATATTTT. V usage is TRBV10-3 and J usage is TRBJ1-3; TRBD1 aligns across 10 bases. The J segment lost 5 bases and the V segment lost 3 bases, leaving 7 bases of the junction unmatched. The CDR3 totals 16 residues. Germline V lookup: CDR1 ENHRY, CDR2 SYGVKD.

This chain joins TRBV18 and TRBJ1-1; D possibly corresponds to TRBD1 (6 bases). CDR1 and CDR2 from the germline V gene are KGHSH and LQKENI. The CDR3 spans 14 residues. The germline V and J ends were trimmed by 5 bases and 6 bases, with 16 bases remaining between them. This CDR3 reads CASSSGQRFAEAFF. CDR3 DNA: TGTGCCAGCTCATCGGGACAACGGTTCGCTGAAGCTTTCTTT.

The genes are TRBV30 and TRBJ1-1; D is perhaps TRBD1 (5 bases). The CDR3 is 13 amino acids. CDR1 and CDR2 from the germline V gene are GTSNPN and SVGIG (reference sequence). The germline V and J ends were trimmed by 3 bases and 1 base, with 9 bases remaining between them. The CDR3 sequence: CAWRPGQNTEAFF. The CDR3 DNA reads as TGTGCCTGGAGACCCGGACAGAACACTGAAGCTTTCTTT.

This clone has only a few counts. Other DNA sequences in this sample translate to the same CDR3. The V gene is TRBV5-6, the J gene TRBJ1-3; perhaps TRBD1 as D (6 bases). This CDR3 region has 14 residues. Trimming cost V 4 bases and J 2 bases, with 10 bases left between them. Germline values: CDR1 SGHDT, CDR2 YYEEEE. The CDR3 sequence: CASSPTGTGNTIYF. In DNA, the CDR3 is TGTGCCAGCAGCCCTACAGGGACTGGAAACACCATATATTTT.

The chain is built from TRBV18 and TRBJ2-2; 9 bases map to TRBD1. This CDR3 contains 16 residues. The germline V gene has CDR1 KGHSH and CDR2 LQKENI. V lost 2 bases to trimming and J lost 5 bases; unmatched junction nucleotides: 6. The CDR3 nucleotides are TGTGCCAGCTCACCAAACAGGGGGCGTAAGACCGGGGAGCTGTTTTTT. This encodes CASSPNRGRKTGELFF.

V usage is TRBV30 and J usage is TRBJ1-2; D gene ambiguous. The CDR3 totals 12 residues. Germline CDR1 and CDR2: GTSNPN and SVGIG (reference sequence). The ends were cut back, 5 bases at V and 5 bases at J, with 12 bases in the middle. This CDR3 reads CAWGSLGYGYTF. The CDR3 DNA follows: TGTGCCTGGGGGAGTCTCGGGTATGGCTACACCTTC.

The rearrangement joins TRBV15 to TRBJ1-4; D possibly corresponds to TRBD1 (5 bases). The CDR3 is made up of 16 amino acids. V dropped 0 bases and J dropped 3 bases, with 11 bases sitting between them. CDR1 LNHNV and CDR2 YYDKDF come from the germline V gene (reference sequence). CDR3 sequence: CATSRDPTGSNEKLFF. As DNA, the CDR3 is TGTGCCACCAGCAGAGATCCTACAGGTTCTAATGAAAAACTGTTTTTT.

The rearrangement joins TRBV9 to TRBJ2-2; 10 bases fit TRBD2. CDR3 size: 16 residues. In germline, CDR1 is SGDLS, CDR2 YYNGEE. After removal of 4 bases from V and 5 bases from J, the junction contained 8 bases not matched to a gene. As DNA, the CDR3 is TGTGCCAGCAGCATGCGAGCGGGAGGGGGGACCGGGGAGCTGTTTTTT. This translates into CASSMRAGGGTGELFF.

This clone was observed a few times. This rearrangement joins TRBV19 to TRBJ1-2; weak D call: TRBD1 (5 bases). Germline V gene sequence: CDR1 LNHDA, CDR2 SQIVND (reference sequence). The length of the CDR3 is 12 residues. V lost 5 bases and J lost 7, with 11 bases in between. The CDR3 sequence: CASSLGLGGYTF. The CDR3 DNA reads TGTGCCAGTAGTCTGGGGCTCGGTGGCTACACCTTC.

Worth noting for this clone: Other DNA sequences in this sample translate to the same CDR3. The chain carries TRBV3-1 (or the pseudogene TRBV3-2) and TRBJ2-3; 11 positions agree with TRBD2. The germline V gene has CDR1 LGHDT and CDR2 YNNKEL (reference sequence). The CDR3 covers 15 residues. The V gene end was trimmed by 4 bases and the J gene end by 1 base; junction bases not matched to a gene: 1. The CDR3 nucleotides read TGTGCCAGCAGCCTGACTAGCGGGGGCACAGATACGCAGTATTTT. The encoded protein is CASSLTSGGTDTQYF.

The CDR3 DNA reads as TGTGCCAGCAGCTTCGGACAGTTCAATCAGCCCCAGCATTTT. As protein: CASSFGQFNQPQHF. The chain carries TRBV3-1 (or the pseudogene TRBV3-2) and TRBJ1-5; D possibly corresponds to TRBD1 (6 bases). V lost 5 bases, J lost 3 bases, and 11 bases lay in between. The germline CDR1 and CDR2 sequences are LGHDT and YNNKEL (reference sequence). The CDR3 covers 14 residues.

V and J are TRBV30 and TRBJ1-6; TRBD1 is a possible D gene (5 bases). This CDR3 is built from 13 residues. Germline V CDR1 and CDR2: GTSNPN, SVGIG (reference sequence). Trimming shortened V by 1 base and J by 10 bases, and 11 bases separated the two germline ends. The CDR3 DNA is TGTGCCTGGAGTGCCAGGGTCTACTCACCCCTCCACTTT. Protein sequence: CAWSARVYSPLHF.

The chain employs TRBV30 and TRBJ1-1; D remains ambiguous. The CDR3 has 12 residues. Trimming cost V 0 bases and J 7 bases, with 9 bases left between them. In germline, CDR1 is GTSNPN, CDR2 SVGIG (reference sequence). CDR3 loop: CAWSVVRGEAFF. The CDR3 DNA reads TGTGCCTGGAGTGTAGTCCGGGGTGAAGCTTTCTTT.

The chain is built from TRBV9 and TRBJ2-5; tentative D call: TRBD2 (6 bases). Looked up from germline, CDR1 is SGDLS and CDR2 is YYNGEE. There are 14 residues in the CDR3. V shed 0 bases and J shed 4 bases, with 10 bases lying between them. The CDR3 sequence: CASSVDWGGETQYF. DNA of the CDR3: TGTGCCAGCAGCGTAGACTGGGGAGGAGAGACCCAGTACTTC.

This rearrangement joins TRBV5-5 to TRBJ2-3; 8 nucleotides agree with TRBD2. V was clipped by 4 bases and J by 5 bases; unmatched bases: 12. Germline CDR1 and CDR2: SGHKS and YYEKEE (reference sequence). The CDR3 loop spans 16 amino acids. The CDR3 protein is CASSLPGRARVDTQYF. The DNA for the CDR3 is TGTGCCAGCAGCCTACCCGGGAGGGCGAGGGTAGATACGCAGTATTTT.